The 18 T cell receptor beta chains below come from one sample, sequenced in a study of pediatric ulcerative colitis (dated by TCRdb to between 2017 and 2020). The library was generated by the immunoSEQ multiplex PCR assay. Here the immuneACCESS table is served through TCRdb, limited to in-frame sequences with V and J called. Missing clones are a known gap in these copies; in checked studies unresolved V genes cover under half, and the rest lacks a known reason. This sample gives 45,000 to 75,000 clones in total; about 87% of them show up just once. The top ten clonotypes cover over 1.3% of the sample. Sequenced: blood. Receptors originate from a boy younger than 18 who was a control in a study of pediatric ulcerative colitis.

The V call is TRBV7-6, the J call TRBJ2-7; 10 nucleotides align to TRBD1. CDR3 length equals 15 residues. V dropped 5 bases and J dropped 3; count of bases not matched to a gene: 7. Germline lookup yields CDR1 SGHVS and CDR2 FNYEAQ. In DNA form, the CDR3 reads TGTGCCAGCAGCCTCGGGACAGGGGAAGGCTACGAGCAGTACTTC. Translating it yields CASSLGTGEGYEQYF.

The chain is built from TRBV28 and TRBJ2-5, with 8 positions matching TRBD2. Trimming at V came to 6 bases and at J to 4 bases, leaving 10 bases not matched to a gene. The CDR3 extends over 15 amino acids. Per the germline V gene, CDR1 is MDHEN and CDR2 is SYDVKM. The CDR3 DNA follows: TGTGCCAGCAGCCTAGCCTCGGGGGGGGGAGAGACCCAGTACTTC. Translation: CASSLASGGGETQYF.

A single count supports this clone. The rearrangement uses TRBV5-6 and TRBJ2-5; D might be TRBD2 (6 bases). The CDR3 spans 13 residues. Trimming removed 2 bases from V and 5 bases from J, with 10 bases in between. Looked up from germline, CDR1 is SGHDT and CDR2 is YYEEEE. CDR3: CASSFGGGETQYF. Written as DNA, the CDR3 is TGTGCCAGCAGCTTCGGCGGAGGGGAGACCCAGTACTTC.

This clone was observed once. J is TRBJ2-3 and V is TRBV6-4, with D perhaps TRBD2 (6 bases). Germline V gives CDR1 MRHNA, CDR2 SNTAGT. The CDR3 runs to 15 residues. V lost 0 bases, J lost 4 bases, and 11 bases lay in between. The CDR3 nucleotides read TGTGCCAGCAGTGACTCCGGGGGAGCGTCAGATACGCAGTATTTT. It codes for CASSDSGGASDTQYF.

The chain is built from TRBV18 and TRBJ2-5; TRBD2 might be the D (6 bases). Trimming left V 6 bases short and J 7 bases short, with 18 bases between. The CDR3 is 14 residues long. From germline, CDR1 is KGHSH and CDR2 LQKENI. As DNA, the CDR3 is TGTGCCAGCTCCCTCTCTACGGGAGAAGCGACCCAGTACTTC. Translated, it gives CASSLSTGEATQYF.

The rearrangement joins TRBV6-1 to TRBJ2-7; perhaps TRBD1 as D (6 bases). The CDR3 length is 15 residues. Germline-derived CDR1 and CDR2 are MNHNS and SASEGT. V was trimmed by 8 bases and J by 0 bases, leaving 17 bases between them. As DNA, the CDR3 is TGTGCCAGCTATCGGTCAGGGGCCCTCTCCTACGAGCAGTACTTC. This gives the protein CASYRSGALSYEQYF.

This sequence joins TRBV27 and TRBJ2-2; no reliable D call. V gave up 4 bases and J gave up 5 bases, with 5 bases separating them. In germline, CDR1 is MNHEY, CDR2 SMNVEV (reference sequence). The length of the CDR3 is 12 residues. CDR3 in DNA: TGTGCCAGCAGTTCTCAAACCGGGGAGCTGTTTTTT. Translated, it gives CASSSQTGELFF.

The CDR3 nucleotides are TGTGCCAGCAGCTTAGTTCCACAGGGAGGTAGAGACATTCAGTACTTC. The encoded protein is CASSLVPQGGRDIQYF. V is TRBV7-2 and J is TRBJ2-4; D assignment may be TRBD1 or TRBD2 (6 bases each). CDR3 length: 16 residues. Trimming removed 1 base at V and 8 bases at J, with 18 bases between. CDR1 SGHTA and CDR2 FQGNSA come from the germline V gene. Complete variable domain (other parts from reference TRBV7-2 and TRBJ2-4): GAGVSQSPSNKVTEKGKDVELRCDPISGHTALYWYRQSLGQGLEFLIYFQGNSAPDKSGLPSDRFSAERTGGSVSTLTIQRTQQEDSAVYLCASSLVPQGGRDIQYFGAGTRLSVL.

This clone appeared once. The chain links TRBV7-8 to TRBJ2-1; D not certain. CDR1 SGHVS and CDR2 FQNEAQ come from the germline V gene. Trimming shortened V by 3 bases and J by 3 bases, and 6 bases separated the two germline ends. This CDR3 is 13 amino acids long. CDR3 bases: TGTGCCAGCAGCTTGGTATTCTACAATGAGCAGTTCTTC. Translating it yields CASSLVFYNEQFF.

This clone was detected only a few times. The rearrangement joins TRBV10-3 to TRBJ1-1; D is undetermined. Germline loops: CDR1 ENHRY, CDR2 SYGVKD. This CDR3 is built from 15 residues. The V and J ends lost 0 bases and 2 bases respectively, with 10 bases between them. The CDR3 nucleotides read TGTGCCATCAGTGAGTCCACGGTTCGTAACACTGAAGCTTTCTTT. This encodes CAISESTVRNTEAFF.

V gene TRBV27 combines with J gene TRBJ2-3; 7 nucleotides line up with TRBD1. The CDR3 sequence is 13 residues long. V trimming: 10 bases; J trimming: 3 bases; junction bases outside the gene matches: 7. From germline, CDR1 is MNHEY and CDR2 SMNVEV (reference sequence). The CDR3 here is CATQLGQTDTQYF. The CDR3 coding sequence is TGTGCCACCCAGTTGGGACAGACAGATACGCAGTATTTT.

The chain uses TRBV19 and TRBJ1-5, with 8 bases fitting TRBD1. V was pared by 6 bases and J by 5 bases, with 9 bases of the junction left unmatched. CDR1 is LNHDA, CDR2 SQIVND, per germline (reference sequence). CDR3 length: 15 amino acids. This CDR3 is CASRPTGVEDQPQHF. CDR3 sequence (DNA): TGTGCCAGTAGGCCGACAGGGGTTGAAGATCAGCCCCAGCATTTT.

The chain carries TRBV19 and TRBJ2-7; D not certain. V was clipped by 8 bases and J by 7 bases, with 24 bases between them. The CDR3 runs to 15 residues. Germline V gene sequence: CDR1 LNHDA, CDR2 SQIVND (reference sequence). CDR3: CASQRGVGFSWEQYF. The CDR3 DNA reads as TGTGCCAGTCAGAGAGGCGTAGGCTTCTCGTGGGAGCAGTACTTC.

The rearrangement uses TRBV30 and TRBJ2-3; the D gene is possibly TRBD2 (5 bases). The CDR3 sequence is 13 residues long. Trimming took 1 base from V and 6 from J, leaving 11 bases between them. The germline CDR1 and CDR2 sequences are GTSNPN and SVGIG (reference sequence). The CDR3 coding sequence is TGTGCCTGGAGTGGGTTGGGAGCCGATACGCAGTATTTT. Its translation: CAWSGLGADTQYF.

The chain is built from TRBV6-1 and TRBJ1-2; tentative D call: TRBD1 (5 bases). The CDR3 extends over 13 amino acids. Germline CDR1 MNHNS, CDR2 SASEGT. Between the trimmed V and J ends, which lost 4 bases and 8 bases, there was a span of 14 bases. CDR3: CASSAPGRGGYTF. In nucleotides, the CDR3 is TGTGCCAGCAGTGCCCCAGGGCGCGGAGGCTACACCTTC.

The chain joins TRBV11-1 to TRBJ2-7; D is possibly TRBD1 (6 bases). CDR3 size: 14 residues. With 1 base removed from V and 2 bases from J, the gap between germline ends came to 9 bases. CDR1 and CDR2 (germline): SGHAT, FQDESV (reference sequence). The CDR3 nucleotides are TGTGCCAGCAGCTTAGAGACAGGAGCCTACGAGCAGTACTTC. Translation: CASSLETGAYEQYF. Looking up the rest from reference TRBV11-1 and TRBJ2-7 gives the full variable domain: EAEVAQSPRYKITEKSQAVAFWCDPISGHATLYWYRQILGQGPELLVQFQDESVVDDSQLPKDRFSAERLKGVDSTLKIQPAELGDSAMYLCASSLETGAYEQYFGPGTRLTVT.

CDR3 bases: TGTGCCAGCAGTTTATCGCGACTAGCGGGAGGGGACAATGAGCAGTTCTTC. It encodes CASSLSRLAGGDNEQFF. The chain couples TRBV27 to TRBJ2-1; 14 bases agree with TRBD2. CDR3 length: 17 amino acids. J lost 5 bases, V lost 0 bases, and 3 bases had no gene match. Germline CDR1 reads MNHEY; CDR2 reads SMNVEV (reference sequence).

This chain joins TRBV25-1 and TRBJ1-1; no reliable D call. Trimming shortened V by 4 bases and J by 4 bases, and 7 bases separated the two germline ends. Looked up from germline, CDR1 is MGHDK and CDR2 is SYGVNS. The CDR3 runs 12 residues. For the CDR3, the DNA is TGTGCCAGCAGTGGTTCAGTCACTGAAGCTTTCTTT. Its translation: CASSGSVTEAFF.